The clone carrying this T cell receptor (beta chain) was recorded many times. Its antigen is unknown. This entry belongs to a study of T cells in Graves' hyperthyroidism and ophthalmopathy. Whole-study context: At initial diagnosis, before any treatment had begun, peripheral blood was obtained.

Study-level points and caveats: Prediction of ophthalmopathy progression came a median around 6.1 months pre-onset.

Trimming removed 4 bases at V and 4 bases at J, with 20 bases between. The CDR3 length is 16 residues. The germline gives CDR1 SGHRS, CDR2 YFSETQ. Recently diagnosed hyperthyroidism of less than 2 months' duration affected patients aged 18 to 65. Authors of the study amplified TCR beta CDR3 regions from RNA transcripts. Initially, a first-round RT-PCR of the TCR CDR3 employed the HTBI primer set. TCRdb processed the multiplex PCR reads anew with MiXCR; each CDR3 protein has one entry. The table includes 470,000 or so distinct CDR3 sequences, roughly 20% detected once. The gene calls are TRBV5-1 and TRBJ1-1, with D possibly TRBD1 on 6 matching bases. The receptor was derived from a man between 18 and 29 years old with Graves' hyperthyroidism. Sequencing input: blood. The chain's CDR3 is CASSLSTGRRFTEAFF. The CDR3, as DNA: TGCGCCAGCAGCCTATCAACAGGGAGGCGGTTCACTGAAGCTTTCTTT.